The next 27 T cell receptor beta chains were all read from a single sample in a study of tumor-infiltrating lymphocytes in glioblastoma multiforme. Multiple V-beta primers and a C-beta primer amplified TCRB from RNA. Using its own MiXCR run on the multiplex PCR reads, TCRdb lists one record per CDR3 protein. The data hold over 10,000 distinct CDR3 sequences, with about 66% observed a single time. Source material: brain tumor tissue. These receptors originate from a male donor with glioblastoma.

Worth noting for this clonotype: Relative to the germline gene, one junction end is altered; a read error may explain this. Here the CDR3 DNA reads TGTGCCAGCACCCCCTCATTAGGCCAAGGGCTAGCGGTAATCACCCGGGAGCTGTTTTTT. It is translated as CASTPSLGQGLAVITRELFF. The J gene is TRBJ2-2, the V gene TRBV11-2; 7 bases match TRBD2. Germline CDR1 reads SGHAT; CDR2 reads FQNNGV. The CDR3 covers 20 residues.

The chain uses TRBV25-1 and TRBJ1-6, with a weak D call TRBD1 (6 bases). The CDR3 spans 16 residues. Germline-derived CDR1 and CDR2 are MGHDK and SYGVNS. V lost 10 bases and J 7 bases, leaving 23 bases between the germline ends. The CDR3 region is CANNEVGGRENSPLHF. The CDR3 nucleotides read TGTGCCAACAATGAAGTAGGGGGGCGCGAGAATTCACCCCTCCACTTT.

The chain uses TRBV30 and TRBJ1-1, with TRBD1 matching over 9 bases. V lost 3 bases, J lost 5 bases, and 7 bases stayed unmatched. Germline CDR1 reads GTSNPN; CDR2 reads SVGIG (reference sequence). CDR3 size: 14 residues. This CDR3 reads CAWRARTGDTEAFF. The DNA for the CDR3 is TGTGCCTGGAGGGCACGGACAGGGGATACTGAAGCTTTCTTT.

The chain is built from TRBV20-1 and TRBJ1-2; the D is unclear. This CDR3 is built from 11 residues. The germline V and J ends were trimmed by 3 bases and 5 bases, with 7 bases remaining between them. CDR1 and CDR2 from the germline V gene are DFQATT and SNEGSKA (reference sequence). The CDR3 DNA follows: TGCAGTGCTAGTGGAGGGTATGGCTACACCTTC. Encoded protein: CSASGGYGYTF.

Points on this clonotype: A read error may produce the germline difference seen at one junction end. The CDR3 DNA reads TGTGTCAGCAGTTACTCGCTAGCGGGATTCCAGGAGACCCAGTGCTTC. Translation: CVSSYSLAGFQETQCF. The chain combines TRBV6-5 with TRBJ2-5, with 9 bases matching TRBD2. CDR3 length: 16 amino acids. Per germline, CDR1 MNHEY and CDR2 SVGAGI.

In regard to this clonotype: A clone one base away is much larger, so this may be a read error. V is TRBV5-4 and J is TRBJ2-6; 8 bases match TRBD1. Per germline, CDR1 SGHNT and CDR2 YYREEE (reference sequence). This CDR3 has 19 residues. V lost 3 bases to trimming and J lost 5 bases; unmatched junction nucleotides: 16. This CDR3 reads CASSSLGTGSLGRANVLTF. The CDR3 region has the DNA TGTGCCAGCAGCTCACTAGGGACAGGTTCTCTGGGTAGGGCCAACGTCCTGACTTTC.

On this clonotype itself: The junction does not match germline at one end; this may be a read error. DNA of the CDR3: TGTGCCAGCAACCTGGGGGGACAGTGGGCCACTGAAACTTTCTTT. Translation gives CASNLGGQWATETFF. The rearrangement joins TRBV7-9 to TRBJ1-1, with 7 positions matching TRBD1. CDR1 is SEHNR, CDR2 FQNEAQ, per germline (reference sequence). This CDR3 is built from 15 residues.

This clonotype was detected ten times or more. V gene TRBV29-1 combines with J gene TRBJ2-1; 7 bases are shared with TRBD2. CDR1 and CDR2 (germline): SQVTM, ANQGSEA. This CDR3 region has 13 residues. With 4 bases clipped from V and 7 bases from J, the junction kept 7 bases outside the gene matches. CDR3: CSVVLASGNEQFF. The CDR3, as DNA: TGCAGCGTTGTACTAGCGTCGGGGAATGAGCAGTTCTTC.

The genes are TRBV6-5 and TRBJ1-2, with D possibly being TRBD1 (6 bases). Trimming pared 9 bases from V and 8 bases from J, leaving 25 bases between. This CDR3 comprises 15 residues. CDR1 is MNHEY and CDR2 is SVGAGI in the germline V gene. CDR3 nucleotides: TGTGCCAGGAGCCTCACGCCGGGACAAGGGGGAGGCTACACCTTC. Protein sequence: CARSLTPGQGGGYTF.

Note on this clonotype: The junction departs from the called germline gene at one end, perhaps through a read error. The chain joins TRBV12-3 or TRBV12-4 to TRBJ1-2; the D gene is possibly TRBD1 (5 bases). The CDR3 is 14 amino acids. The DNA for the CDR3 is TGTGCCATCAGAATTACCGGGACTAACTGTGGCTACACCTTC. Encoded protein: CAIRITGTNCGYTF.

This chain joins TRBV29-1 and TRBJ2-3; tentatively, D is TRBD2 (5 bases). Trimming pared 4 bases from V and 1 base from J, leaving 12 bases between. The CDR3 length is 14 residues. Per the germline V gene, CDR1 is SQVTM and CDR2 is ANQGSEA. CDR3 sequence: CSVGSRAGTDTQYF. CDR3 DNA sequence: TGCAGCGTTGGATCGCGAGCGGGCACAGATACGCAGTATTTT.

This clonotype was observed a few times. The chain combines TRBV2 with TRBJ2-7, with 11 bases aligning to TRBD2. The CDR3 extends over 14 amino acids. CDR1 and CDR2 (germline): SNHLY, FYNNEI. V lost 9 bases, J lost 6 bases, and 10 bases stayed unmatched. CDR3 sequence reads: CASTLAGGRTEQYF. CDR3 coding DNA: TGTGCCAGTACCTTAGCGGGAGGGAGGACCGAGCAGTACTTC.

The chain employs TRBV29-1 and TRBJ2-1; TRBD1 might be the D (7 bases). Germline values: CDR1 SQVTM, CDR2 ANQGSEA. CDR3 length: 14 amino acids. The ends were cut back, 6 bases at V and 6 bases at J, with 18 bases in the middle. CDR3 residues: CSVNQGGSGNEQFF. The DNA of the CDR3 is TGCAGCGTAAATCAGGGGGGTTCGGGCAATGAGCAGTTCTTC.

The chain combines TRBV3-1 with TRBJ2-3; the D call may be TRBD1 or TRBD2 (5 bases each). The CDR3 contains 19 residues. In germline, CDR1 is LGHDT, CDR2 YNNKEL (reference sequence). Between the trimmed V and J ends, which lost 3 bases and 2 bases, there was a span of 24 bases. In DNA, the CDR3 is TGTGCCAGCAGCCACCTGGGGAAGGCCGAAGGGACGGACACAGATACGCAGTATTTT. Protein sequence: CASSHLGKAEGTDTDTQYF.

A few counts support this clonotype. This chain joins TRBV4-1 and TRBJ2-5; 16 bases agree with TRBD2. V trimming: 0 bases; J trimming: 2 bases; junction bases outside the gene matches: 15. CDR1 is MGHRA and CDR2 is YSYEKL in the germline V gene. The CDR3 has 22 amino acids. The CDR3 sequence is CASSQESAVAGTSGGDQETQYF. The CDR3, as DNA: TGCGCCAGCAGCCAAGAAAGTGCGGTCGCCGGGACTAGCGGGGGGGATCAAGAGACCCAGTACTTC.

This sequence joins TRBV5-5 and TRBJ2-1; 9 positions agree with TRBD2. With 4 bases clipped from V and 5 bases from J, the junction kept 7 bases outside the gene matches. The CDR3 is made up of 15 amino acids. From germline, CDR1 is SGHKS and CDR2 YYEKEE (reference sequence). DNA of the CDR3: TGTGCCAGCAGCCGAGGGGCTAGCGGGAACAATGAGCAGTTCTTC. This codes for CASSRGASGNNEQFF.

About this clonotype: At one of its ends the junction is not consistent with the germline gene, which may arise from a read error. This chain uses TRBV11-1 with TRBJ2-3; 8 bases fit TRBD2. From germline, CDR1 is SGHAT and CDR2 FQDESV (reference sequence). The CDR3 extends over 16 amino acids. The CDR3: CTSSLGLAGSTDTQYF. CDR3 sequence (DNA): TGTACCAGCAGCCTAGGACTAGCAGGGAGCACAGATACGCAATATTTT.

This clonotype counts as medium-sized. The chain is built from TRBV6-6 and TRBJ2-5; D is possibly TRBD1 (6 bases). CDR1 and CDR2 from the germline V gene are MNHNY and SVGAGI (reference sequence). The CDR3 spans 16 residues. With 7 bases removed from V and 3 bases from J, the gap between germline ends came to 21 bases. This CDR3 reads CASTYGIGRGEETQYF. CDR3 sequence (DNA): TGTGCCAGCACCTACGGTATTGGCAGGGGAGAAGAGACCCAGTACTTC.

This clonotype has just a few counts. The V and J genes are TRBV19 and TRBJ2-2, with 10 bases aligning to TRBD1. Germline lookup yields CDR1 LNHDA and CDR2 SQIVND (reference sequence). V gave up 8 bases and J gave up 5 bases; unmatched junction bases: 5. The CDR3 contains 14 residues. CDR3 coding DNA: TGTGCCAGTCGGGACAGGGGCCGGACCGGGGAGCTGTTTTTT. It encodes CASRDRGRTGELFF.

Ten or more counts support this clonotype. The chain couples TRBV25-1 to TRBJ1-6; possible D gene TRBD1, 6 bases. Germline values: CDR1 MGHDK, CDR2 SYGVNS. The CDR3 spans 16 residues. Trimming cost V 2 bases and J 7 bases, with 15 bases left between them. The CDR3 DNA reads as TGTGCCAGCAGTGAAGTAGGGGGGCGCGAGAATTCACCCCTCCACTTT. As protein: CASSEVGGRENSPLHF.

Comments on this clonotype: The CDR3 carries no conserved terminal phenylalanine or tryptophan, so it likely arises from a read error. This chain uses TRBV7-3 with TRBJ2-1; TRBD2 matches at 8 bases. The CDR3 is 15 amino acids. The germline gives CDR1 SGHTA, CDR2 FQGTGA. V dropped 4 bases and J dropped 6; count of bases not matched to a gene: 8. As DNA, the CDR3 is TGTGCCAGCAGCTCCAGGGGCGGGAGGACCAATGAGCAGTTCCTT. Its protein is CASSSRGGRTNEQFL.

The rearrangement joins TRBV4-3 to TRBJ2-7; D might be TRBD1 (6 bases). Deletions cut 0 bases from V and 6 bases from J, with 15 bases between. Germline CDR1 reads LGHNA; CDR2 reads YSLEER. The CDR3 length is 15 residues. The CDR3: CASSQEEGGIGEQYF. As DNA, the CDR3 is TGCGCCAGCAGCCAAGAGGAAGGGGGAATAGGCGAGCAGTACTTC.

Regarding this clonotype: At one end, the junction sequence differs from germline, possibly due to a read error. The chain couples TRBV5-1 to TRBJ2-3; D is unclear. CDR3 length: 12 residues. CDR1 is SGHRS, CDR2 YFSETQ, per germline. The CDR3 reads CASSRASDMQYF. The CDR3 DNA follows: TGTGCCAGCAGCCGGGCCTCAGATATGCAGTATTTT.

Details on this clonotype: A read error may produce the germline difference seen at one junction end. The chain uses TRBV11-2 and TRBJ1-1; the D gene is possibly TRBD1 (5 bases). Germline V gives CDR1 SGHAT, CDR2 FQNNGV. This CDR3 spans 16 amino acids. The CDR3 region has the DNA TGCGCCAGCAGGGCTATTCTAGGGGTTGGGAACATTGAAGCCTTCTTT. This encodes CASRAILGVGNIEAFF.

The chain has TRBV29-1 and TRBJ1-2; no definite D call. This CDR3 comprises 14 residues. CDR1 and CDR2 from the germline V gene are SQVTM and ANQGSEA. The V and J ends lost 6 bases and 1 base respectively, with 15 bases between them. The CDR3 is CSVPAEVINYGYTF. In DNA, the CDR3 is TGCAGCGTCCCTGCGGAGGTTATTAACTATGGCTACACCTTC.

Regarding this clonotype: The CDR3 does not close with the conserved phenylalanine or tryptophan, likely indicating a read error. The rearrangement uses TRBV28 and TRBJ1-2; possible D gene TRBD1, 6 bases. V gave up 3 bases and J gave up 11 bases, with 13 bases separating them. Germline CDR1 is MDHEN and CDR2 is SYDVKM. The CDR3 totals 12 residues. The CDR3 DNA is TGTGCCAGCAGTTTGTCCCTCAGGGGTTACACCCTC. Protein sequence: CASSLSLRGYTL.

Relative to its sample, this clonotype is medium-sized. The chain uses TRBV20-1 and TRBJ1-6; 8 bases align to TRBD1. Germline trimming cut 4 bases from V and 1 base from J; bases unmatched to any gene: 6. Germline CDR1 DFQATT, CDR2 SNEGSKA (reference sequence). The CDR3 runs to 16 residues. CDR3 bases: TGCAGTGCTAATCAGGGGGCCAGGTCCTATAATTCACCCCTCCACTTT. As protein: CSANQGARSYNSPLHF.